This entry is about one TCR beta chain. Its antigen is still unknown. Data came from immunoSEQ multiplex PCR; TCRdb stores just in-frame clones and leaves some out. The sample carries 30,000 to 40,000 clones, about 80% recorded once. This record belongs to a study of OX40 agonist ivuxolimab in advanced cancers. As for the study in general: Earlier anti-PD-1, anti-PD-L1 or anti-CTLA-4 therapy was permitted; around 40% had received some. Study-level points and caveats: The study found among the lowest clonal expansion in partial responders at 0.1-3.0 mg/kg. Low normalized T-cell clonal expansion also characterized some of the nonresponders.

Source: CD4+ or CD8+ T cells sorted from blood, taken in a trial of the OX40 agonist ivuxolimab. This receptor was taken from an adult with an advanced solid tumor such as melanoma, head and neck, liver or kidney cancer.

The CDR3 here is CASRIQGPDTQYF. The CDR3 DNA sequence: TGTGCCAGCAGGATACAGGGGCCAGATACGCAGTATTTT. This sequence joins TRBV6-1 and TRBJ2-3; 7 nucleotides line up with TRBD1. Germline assignment: CDR1 MNHNS and CDR2 SASEGT. The CDR3 extends over 13 amino acids. Losses at the gene ends were 6 bases for V and 4 bases for J; bases not matched to a gene: 4.